What follows are 29 T cell receptor beta chains derived from one specimen sequenced in a study of blood T cell repertoires in COVID-19. Some clones are missing from TCRdb's copy, which holds only in-frame ones; the method was immunoSEQ multiplex PCR. The profile covers 310,000 or so clones, with more than 75% appearing a single time and roughly 4% taken by the ten largest. The source material was peripheral blood. The receptors were gathered from a woman aged 50 to 60 with active or convalescent COVID-19.

The chain has TRBV18 and TRBJ1-2; D uncertain. Between the trimmed V and J ends, which lost 0 bases and 8 bases, there was a span of 10 bases. Germline V gene sequence: CDR1 KGHSH, CDR2 LQKENI. The CDR3 has 13 amino acids. CDR3 region: CASSPPNSEGYTF. In nucleotides, the CDR3 is TGTGCCAGCTCACCACCGAATAGTGAAGGCTACACCTTC.

CDR3 in amino acids: CASAGLAGNQETQYF. CDR3 coding DNA: TGTGCCAGTGCGGGACTAGCGGGAAACCAAGAGACCCAGTACTTC. This chain connects TRBV19 to TRBJ2-5; 13 nucleotides line up with TRBD2. Germline CDR1 and CDR2: LNHDA and SQIVND (reference sequence). The CDR3 consists of 15 residues. V gave up 8 bases and J gave up 0 bases; unmatched junction bases: 3.

In its sample, this clone was seen once. The V and J genes are TRBV3-1 (or the pseudogene TRBV3-2) and TRBJ1-2; D might be TRBD1 (6 bases). CDR3 length: 13 residues. Germline CDR1 reads LGHDT; CDR2 reads YNNKEL (reference sequence). V lost 4 bases to trimming and J lost 4 bases, with 10 bases between them. CDR3: CASSLGQLYGYTF. Written as DNA, the CDR3 is TGTGCCAGCAGCCTCGGACAGCTCTATGGCTACACCTTC.

This chain joins TRBV20-1 and TRBJ1-1; D not certain. The CDR3 totals 14 residues. Germline V gene data show CDR1 as DFQATT and CDR2 as SNEGSKA (reference sequence). V was pared by 3 bases and J by 0 bases, with 11 bases between. Here the CDR3 DNA reads TGCAGTGCTAGTGTCGGAGGGCTGAACACTGAAGCTTTCTTT. It translates to CSASVGGLNTEAFF.

The table lists this clone with a few counts. The DNA for the CDR3 is TGTGCCAGCAGCACAGACCGGGGGAGAGGAAACACCATATATTTT. Its translation: CASSTDRGRGNTIYF. The chain uses TRBV13 and TRBJ1-3; perhaps TRBD1 as D (5 bases). The CDR3 runs to 15 residues. The germline CDR1 and CDR2 sequences are PRHDT and FYEKMQ (reference sequence). Trimming stripped 5 bases from V and 4 bases from J, with 15 bases between.

V gene TRBV4-1 combines with J gene TRBJ1-6; no firm D call. Germline assignment: CDR1 MGHRA and CDR2 YSYEKL. The CDR3 length is 17 residues. V was clipped by 0 bases and J by 4 bases, with 13 bases between them. The CDR3 spells CASSQDKGGLYNSPLHF. The CDR3 bases are TGCGCCAGCAGCCAAGATAAAGGTGGGCTTTATAATTCACCCCTCCACTTT.

The chain employs TRBV11-2 and TRBJ1-1; 11 bases agree with TRBD1. V gave up 5 bases and J gave up 7 bases; unmatched junction bases: 3. This CDR3 spans 13 amino acids. The germline CDR1 and CDR2 sequences are SGHAT and FQNNGV. The CDR3 region has the DNA TGTGCCAGCAGCGGGGACAGGGGGTTTGAAGCTTTCTTT. It encodes CASSGDRGFEAFF.

This sequence joins TRBV15 and TRBJ2-3, with TRBD2 matching over 7 bases. The CDR3 runs 17 residues. Unmatched junction bases numbered 13, after V lost 2 bases and J lost 5 bases. Germline V gene lookup returns CDR1 LNHNV and CDR2 YYDKDF (reference sequence). The CDR3 here is CATSRLGLTLSGDTQYF. In nucleotides, the CDR3 is TGTGCCACCAGCAGACTGGGACTAACACTGTCTGGAGATACGCAGTATTTT.

This rearrangement joins TRBV30 to TRBJ2-1; 12 bases are a match to TRBD2. The V gene's germline CDR1 is GTSNPN and CDR2 SVGIG (reference sequence). This CDR3 comprises 16 residues. The J segment lost 7 bases and the V segment lost 0 bases, leaving 7 bases of the junction unmatched. The CDR3 reads CAWSVPTSGRPNEQFF. As DNA, the CDR3 is TGTGCCTGGAGTGTCCCCACTAGCGGGAGGCCGAATGAGCAGTTCTTC. Combining the CDR3 with reference TRBV30 and TRBJ2-1 gives the whole variable domain SQTIHQWPATLVQPVGSPLSLECTVEGTSNPNLYWYRQAAGRGLQLLFYSVGIGQISSEVPQNLSASRPQDRQFILSSKKLLLSDSGFYLCAWSVPTSGRPNEQFFGPGTRLTVL.

The chain recombines TRBV5-1 with TRBJ1-6, with a possible D match to TRBD1 (6 bases). Between the trimmed V and J ends, which lost 0 bases and 7 bases, there was a span of 14 bases. This CDR3 has 16 amino acids. Germline V CDR1 and CDR2: SGHRS, YFSETQ. CDR3 sequence: CASSLGGQGINSPLHF. DNA of the CDR3: TGCGCCAGCAGCTTGGGTGGCCAGGGGATAAATTCACCCCTCCACTTT.

This clone was counted only a few times. The chain combines TRBV7-9 with TRBJ1-1, with 7 bases fitting TRBD1. The CDR3 spans 17 residues. Losses at the gene ends were 1 base for V and 1 base for J; bases not matched to a gene: 9. Germline CDR1 SEHNR, CDR2 FQNEAQ (reference sequence). CDR3 protein: CASSLGRGRGRNTEAFF. Here the CDR3 DNA reads TGTGCCAGCAGCTTAGGTCGAGGTAGGGGGCGGAACACTGAAGCTTTCTTT.

This sequence joins TRBV19 and TRBJ1-5; 9 bases are a match to TRBD1. CDR1 is LNHDA, CDR2 SQIVND, per germline (reference sequence). V was pared by 0 bases and J by 0 bases, with 12 bases of the junction left unmatched. The CDR3 is 20 residues long. The CDR3: CASSIDMAGDRAYSNQPQHF. CDR3 sequence (DNA): TGTGCCAGTAGTATAGATATGGCAGGGGACAGGGCATATAGCAATCAGCCCCAGCATTTT.

The genes are TRBV6-2 or TRBV6-3 and TRBJ2-1; 7 bases map to TRBD1. Trimming cost V 0 bases and J 5 bases; bases outside gene matches: 4. Germline CDR1 MNHEY, CDR2 SVGEGT. The length of the CDR3 is 15 residues. The CDR3 nucleotides are TGTGCCAGCAGTTACTCGTCAGGGGGACACAATGAGCAGTTCTTC. Translation: CASSYSSGGHNEQFF.

The chain employs TRBV2 and TRBJ2-7; D ambiguous. V was pared by 1 base and J by 8 bases, with 9 bases between. Germline CDR1 is SNHLY and CDR2 is FYNNEI. This CDR3 contains 12 residues. Here the CDR3 reads CASSEEPLQQYF. In DNA form, the CDR3 reads TGTGCCAGCAGTGAAGAACCCCTACAGCAGTACTTC.

The rearrangement uses TRBV9 and TRBJ2-1; 8 bases align to TRBD1. This CDR3 comprises 14 residues. In germline, CDR1 is SGDLS, CDR2 YYNGEE. Losses at the gene ends were 2 bases for V and 8 bases for J; bases not matched to a gene: 6. CDR3 in amino acids: CASSVTGTGDEQFF. CDR3 coding DNA: TGTGCCAGCAGCGTGACCGGGACAGGAGATGAGCAGTTCTTC.

V is TRBV24-1 and J is TRBJ2-5; TRBD2 agrees at 14 bases. CDR1 and CDR2 (germline): KGHDR, SFDVKD. J gave up 3 bases and V 1 base, and 9 bases lay outside the gene matches. This CDR3 contains 19 residues. The CDR3 DNA sequence: TGTGCCACCAGTGATTTTTCCCCCGGGACTAGCGGGAGAAAAGAGACCCAGTACTTC. As protein: CATSDFSPGTSGRKETQYF.

This clone was counted once. V and J are TRBV5-5 and TRBJ1-1, with TRBD1 matching 8 bases. CDR3 size: 15 residues. From germline, CDR1 is SGHKS and CDR2 YYEKEE (reference sequence). The V gene end was trimmed by 4 bases and the J gene end by 5 bases; junction bases not matched to a gene: 10. The CDR3 DNA reads as TGTGCCAGCAGCCAGGGGGCAGGGGCGGGGACTGAAGCTTTCTTT. The encoded protein is CASSQGAGAGTEAFF.

The chain uses TRBV6-5 and TRBJ1-2, with 10 bases lining up with TRBD1. This CDR3 comprises 15 residues. The V segment lost 6 bases and the J segment 5 bases; nucleotides outside the gene matches: 9. Germline lookup yields CDR1 MNHEY and CDR2 SVGAGI. The CDR3 reads CASSQTGTGEYGYTF. CDR3 DNA: TGTGCCAGCAGCCAAACCGGGACAGGGGAGTATGGCTACACCTTC.

CDR3 in amino acids: CASSPYRDAYEQYF. The DNA of the CDR3 is TGTGCCAGCAGCCCCTACAGGGACGCCTACGAGCAGTACTTC. The chain has TRBV6-5 and TRBJ2-7; D is perhaps TRBD1 (6 bases). Between the trimmed V and J ends, which lost 6 bases and 2 bases, there was a span of 14 bases. The CDR3 is made up of 14 amino acids. Looked up from germline, CDR1 is MNHEY and CDR2 is SVGAGI.

The chain couples TRBV6-1 to TRBJ2-7, with D maybe TRBD1 (5 bases). Trimming removed 2 bases at V and 7 bases at J, with 15 bases between. Looked up from germline, CDR1 is MNHNS and CDR2 is SASEGT. This CDR3 comprises 14 residues. The CDR3 DNA reads as TGTGCCAGCAGTGAAAATAAATCCCCAGGGGAGCAGTACTTC. Its protein is CASSENKSPGEQYF.

This clone was seen a handful of times. This chain uses TRBV19 with TRBJ1-3, with 7 bases that match TRBD1. The CDR3 extends over 16 amino acids. Germline CDR1 reads LNHDA; CDR2 reads SQIVND (reference sequence). V lost 3 bases, J lost 3 bases, and 8 bases stayed unmatched. DNA for the CDR3: TGTGCCAGTAGTATCGACAGGGCCATACTTGGAAACACCATATATTTT. This codes for CASSIDRAILGNTIYF.

This chain's CDR3 is CAWSVPGQPYYEQYF. Here the CDR3 DNA reads TGTGCCTGGAGTGTGCCGGGACAGCCCTATTACGAGCAGTACTTC. V and J are TRBV30 and TRBJ2-7; 7 bases align to TRBD1. The V gene's germline CDR1 is GTSNPN and CDR2 SVGIG (reference sequence). This CDR3 has 15 residues. V dropped 0 bases and J dropped 4; count of bases not matched to a gene: 9.

The chain links TRBV3-1 (or the pseudogene TRBV3-2) to TRBJ1-5, with D tentatively TRBD1 (6 bases). The CDR3 totals 15 residues. Germline assignment: CDR1 LGHDT and CDR2 YNNKEL (reference sequence). V was pared by 2 bases and J by 4 bases, with 12 bases between. The CDR3 loop is CASSQKEGGNQPQHF. CDR3 in DNA: TGTGCCAGCAGCCAAAAAGAGGGGGGGAATCAGCCCCAGCATTTT.

This chain connects TRBV18 to TRBJ1-2; 11 nucleotides line up with TRBD1. The CDR3 is 14 amino acids. Germline V gene lookup returns CDR1 KGHSH and CDR2 LQKENI. Unmatched junction bases numbered 5, after V lost 3 bases and J lost 8 bases. The CDR3 spells CASSPRTGGDGYTF. In DNA, the CDR3 is TGTGCCAGCTCACCGAGGACAGGGGGCGACGGCTACACCTTC.

The CDR3 sequence is CASSSGQGKGQETQYF. The CDR3 region has the DNA TGTGCCAGCAGCTCAGGACAGGGGAAGGGGCAAGAGACCCAGTACTTC. V gene TRBV7-2 combines with J gene TRBJ2-5; TRBD1 aligns across 9 bases. CDR3 size: 16 residues. Germline assignment: CDR1 SGHTA and CDR2 FQGNSA. Trimming removed 4 bases from V and 2 bases from J; junction bases left unmatched: 8.

J is TRBJ2-2 and V is TRBV30; 8 nucleotides line up with TRBD2. This CDR3 has 17 amino acids. Unmatched junction bases numbered 9, after V lost 0 bases and J lost 3 bases. Per germline, CDR1 GTSNPN and CDR2 SVGIG (reference sequence). CDR3 in amino acids: CAWSVGRLASHTGELFF. CDR3 sequence (DNA): TGTGCCTGGAGTGTCGGCAGACTAGCGTCTCACACCGGGGAGCTGTTTTTT.

This clone has only a few counts. The rearrangement joins TRBV27 to TRBJ2-7, with 9 bases that match TRBD2. There are 15 residues in the CDR3. Trimming removed 5 bases from V and 0 bases from J; junction bases left unmatched: 5. Germline CDR1 is MNHEY and CDR2 is SMNVEV (reference sequence). The CDR3, as DNA: TGTGCCAGCAGTACCCTACTAGCGGGCTCCTACGAGCAGTACTTC. This translates into CASSTLLAGSYEQYF.

The rearrangement uses TRBV15 and TRBJ2-7, with TRBD1 identical over 9 bases. J lost 2 bases, V lost 5 bases, and 4 bases had no gene match. The length of the CDR3 is 14 residues. In germline, CDR1 is LNHNV, CDR2 YYDKDF (reference sequence). The CDR3 nucleotides are TGTGCCACCAGCGGGGGACAGGGAGCCTACGAGCAGTACTTC. Its translation: CATSGGQGAYEQYF.

The chain combines TRBV27 with TRBJ2-2; no firm D call. The CDR3 is 17 residues long. Germline CDR1 and CDR2: MNHEY and SMNVEV (reference sequence). Deletions cut 7 bases from V and 1 base from J, with 19 bases between. The CDR3 spells CASKVYGSSLNTGELFF. The CDR3 region has the DNA TGTGCCAGCAAAGTTTATGGTAGCTCTCTGAACACCGGGGAGCTGTTTTTT.